The 20 T cell receptor beta chains below all came from one sample that was sequenced in a study of blood T cell repertoires in COVID-19. The table came from immunoSEQ multiplex PCR; TCRdb's copy has only in-frame clones and leaves some out. The sample lists roughly 250,000 clones, about nine tenths seen once, with 2% to 3% in the top ten. Sample: peripheral blood. The receptors shown here come from a person aged 18-30 years with COVID-19, enrolled during active disease.

In this sample, this clone turned up once. This chain links TRBV4-3 with TRBJ2-7, with 13 bases fitting TRBD2. V shed 5 bases, J shed 2 bases, and the junction held 3 bases outside the gene matches. There are 15 residues in the CDR3. Per the germline V gene, CDR1 is LGHNA and CDR2 is YSLEER. CDR3 in amino acids: CASSAGLAGAYEQYF. Written as DNA, the CDR3 is TGCGCCAGCAGCGCAGGACTAGCGGGGGCCTACGAGCAGTACTTC.

The V call is TRBV2, the J call TRBJ2-3; 7 bases fit TRBD2. The germline gives CDR1 SNHLY, CDR2 FYNNEI. The CDR3 is 12 residues long. The trim removed 9 bases at V and 4 bases at J, leaving 4 bases unmatched. The CDR3 nucleotides read TGTGCCAGTCTTGGGAGGGCAGATACGCAGTATTTT. It specifies CASLGRADTQYF.

V gene TRBV27 combines with J gene TRBJ1-5; TRBD1 might be the D (5 bases). Between the trimmed V and J ends, which lost 3 bases and 2 bases, there was a span of 11 bases. The CDR3 has 15 residues. Per the germline V gene, CDR1 is MNHEY and CDR2 is SMNVEV (reference sequence). The chain's CDR3 is CASSFAGLGNQPQHF. Here the CDR3 DNA reads TGTGCCAGCAGTTTTGCGGGGCTGGGCAATCAGCCCCAGCATTTT.

The genes are TRBV6-5 and TRBJ1-4; 10 nucleotides agree with TRBD1. The CDR3 spans 16 residues. Germline CDR1 MNHEY, CDR2 SVGAGI. V lost 2 bases to trimming and J lost 6 bases; unmatched junction nucleotides: 6. The CDR3 reads CASSYLGTGEYEKLFF. CDR3 bases: TGTGCCAGCAGTTACCTAGGGACAGGGGAATATGAAAAACTGTTTTTT.

The chain employs TRBV7-9 and TRBJ2-5, with a weak D call TRBD2 (7 bases). Per the germline V gene, CDR1 is SEHNR and CDR2 is FQNEAQ (reference sequence). The CDR3 extends over 16 amino acids. Trimming pared 1 base from V and 2 bases from J, leaving 14 bases between. The CDR3 coding sequence is TGTGCCAGCAGCTTAGAGGGGGGGCAGATTCAAGAGACCCAGTACTTC. Translating it yields CASSLEGGQIQETQYF.

This clone was seen just once. J is TRBJ2-1 and V is TRBV20-1, with 15 bases matching TRBD2. Germline values: CDR1 DFQATT, CDR2 SNEGSKA (reference sequence). This CDR3 spans 16 amino acids. V shed 3 bases, J shed 7 bases, and the junction held 7 bases outside the gene matches. CDR3 DNA: TGCAGTGCTAGTCTCGGACTAGCGGGAGGGGGTAATGAGCAGTTCTTC. Its protein product is CSASLGLAGGGNEQFF.

The chain uses TRBV28 and TRBJ1-3, with 8 bases that match TRBD1. Trimming at V came to 1 base and at J to 3 bases, leaving 5 bases not matched to a gene. The CDR3 length is 16 residues. Germline CDR1 is MDHEN and CDR2 is SYDVKM. In DNA form, the CDR3 reads TGTGCCAGCAGTTTATCGGGCAGGGGGCTTGGAAACACCATATATTTT. This sequence encodes CASSLSGRGLGNTIYF.

The gene calls are TRBV4-1 and TRBJ2-5, with 8 nucleotides matching TRBD1. Per the germline V gene, CDR1 is MGHRA and CDR2 is YSYEKL. The V gene end was trimmed by 0 bases and the J gene end by 5 bases; junction bases not matched to a gene: 11. There are 17 residues in the CDR3. CDR3 nucleotide sequence: TGCGCCAGCAGCCAAGATCGGTCAGGGGGCTGGTCTGAGACCCAGTACTTC. Translated: CASSQDRSGGWSETQYF.

The chain recombines TRBV5-1 with TRBJ2-3; TRBD1 aligns across 8 bases. The CDR3 contains 15 residues. The germline V gene encodes CDR1 SGHRS and CDR2 YFSETQ. V shed 5 bases and J 0 bases; nucleotides not matched to a gene: 5. CDR3 nucleotides: TGCGCCAGCAGTCGGGACAGGTCTAGCACAGATACGCAGTATTTT. Protein product: CASSRDRSSTDTQYF. Based on the CDR3 plus reference TRBV5-1 and TRBJ2-3, the full variable domain is KAGVTQTPRYLIKTRGQQVTLSCSPISGHRSVSWYQQTPGQGLQFLFEYFSETQRNKGNFPGRFSGRQFSNSRSEMNVSTLELGDSALYLCASSRDRSSTDTQYFGPGTRLTVL.

The chain recombines TRBV9 with TRBJ1-6, with 10 bases that match TRBD1. V shed 2 bases, J shed 13 bases, and the junction held 9 bases outside the gene matches. The CDR3 is 15 residues long. CDR1 and CDR2 from the germline V gene are SGDLS and YYNGEE. The CDR3 loop is CASSVGTGAWDPLHF. The CDR3 DNA is TGTGCCAGCAGCGTCGGGACAGGGGCCTGGGATCCCCTCCACTTT.

This rearrangement joins TRBV27 to TRBJ2-1; D is perhaps TRBD2 (5 bases). Germline assignment: CDR1 MNHEY and CDR2 SMNVEV (reference sequence). Trimming took off 6 bases at V and 7 bases at J, with 19 bases between the two ends. The CDR3 is 15 amino acids. Written as DNA, the CDR3 is TGTGCCAGCAGGGGAAACTGGGCGGGCCTTAATGAGCAGTTCTTC. As protein: CASRGNWAGLNEQFF.

V is TRBV11-2 and J is TRBJ2-5; D is perhaps TRBD2 (5 bases). This CDR3 is built from 14 residues. Germline assignment: CDR1 SGHAT and CDR2 FQNNGV. With 1 base removed from V and 4 bases from J, the gap between germline ends came to 10 bases. The CDR3 loop reads CASSLVASRETQYF. The DNA of the CDR3 is TGTGCCAGCAGCTTAGTGGCTAGCAGAGAGACCCAGTACTTC.

The CDR3 region has the DNA TGTGCCAGCACCACTCCGGGAAAGACTAACGAGCAGTACTTC. Its protein is CASTTPGKTNEQYF. The chain recombines TRBV28 with TRBJ2-7; D perhaps matches TRBD2 (5 bases). The CDR3 is 14 amino acids. The germline gives CDR1 MDHEN, CDR2 SYDVKM. Trimming cost V 7 bases and J 5 bases, with 18 bases left between them.

The chain combines TRBV27 with TRBJ2-2; no definite D call. The V end lost 4 bases, the J end lost 0 bases, and 12 bases lay between the germline ends. Germline lookup yields CDR1 MNHEY and CDR2 SMNVEV (reference sequence). There are 16 residues in the CDR3. CDR3 sequence reads: CASSSPWLTNTGELFF. CDR3 sequence (DNA): TGTGCCAGCAGTTCCCCATGGCTTACGAACACCGGGGAGCTGTTTTTT.

This chain joins TRBV4-1 and TRBJ1-1, with a tentative D call TRBD1 (5 bases). Germline CDR1 reads MGHRA; CDR2 reads YSYEKL. V lost 8 bases and J 2 bases, leaving 15 bases between the germline ends. The CDR3 sequence is 14 residues long. CDR3 amino acids: CASSEFDRNTEAFF. The CDR3 coding sequence is TGCGCCAGCTCTGAATTCGACAGAAACACTGAAGCTTTCTTT.

The count of this clone is one. The chain employs TRBV7-9 and TRBJ2-7, with 8 bases matching TRBD2. Per the germline V gene, CDR1 is SEHNR and CDR2 is FQNEAQ (reference sequence). Losses at the gene ends were 4 bases for V and 3 bases for J; bases not matched to a gene: 8. The CDR3 runs 15 residues. The CDR3 nucleotides read TGTGCCAGCAGCTCGCCGTTAGCGGGACTCTACGAGCAGTACTTC. It yields the protein CASSSPLAGLYEQYF.

The chain links TRBV5-6 to TRBJ1-2; D may be TRBD1 (6 bases). The CDR3 loop spans 13 amino acids. Germline V gene lookup returns CDR1 SGHDT and CDR2 YYEEEE. Trimming left V 3 bases short and J 7 bases short, with 13 bases between. This CDR3 is CASSSGQPAGYTF. The CDR3 bases are TGTGCCAGCAGCTCCGGACAGCCGGCTGGCTACACCTTC.

V is TRBV5-4 and J is TRBJ1-2; D remains ambiguous. The V gene lost 2 bases and the J gene lost 6 bases, with 8 bases spanning the gap. The CDR3 length is 12 residues. Germline CDR1 is SGHNT and CDR2 is YYREEE (reference sequence). CDR3 bases: TGTGCCAGCAGCTTATCGTCCGATGGCTACACCTTC. Encoded protein: CASSLSSDGYTF.

Comments on this clone: The sample has other DNA sequences that encode this CDR3 too. This chain connects TRBV4-1 to TRBJ2-7; no firm D call. Germline V gene data show CDR1 as MGHRA and CDR2 as YSYEKL. The CDR3 spans 13 residues. The V end lost 1 base, the J end lost 0 bases, and 4 bases lay between the germline ends. This CDR3 reads CASSQASSYEQYF. The DNA of the CDR3 is TGCGCCAGCAGCCAAGCCAGCTCCTACGAGCAGTACTTC.

The genes are TRBV19 and TRBJ1-2, with no clear D. The germline V gene has CDR1 LNHDA and CDR2 SQIVND (reference sequence). Trimming shortened V by 4 bases and J by 3 bases, and 18 bases separated the two germline ends. The CDR3 covers 16 residues. The DNA for the CDR3 is TGTGCCAGTAGTAACCCCTACTCCGAGTCCTACTATGGCTACACCTTC. This encodes CASSNPYSESYYGYTF.